Listed below are T cell receptor beta chains from one sample, sequenced in a study of blood T cell repertoires in COVID-19. Data came from immunoSEQ multiplex PCR; TCRdb stores just in-frame clones and leaves some out. The table has 250,000 or so clones, around nine tenths seen once. The sample was peripheral blood. Receptors were obtained from a middle-aged man with active or convalescent COVID-19. CDR3s include the opening cysteine and the closing phenylalanine or tryptophan. D genes are given only for firm matches. For some rows the clone size is stated as once, few or many, or as a class when expanded; others skip it.

>NA|TRBJ2-7|TRBD2|TRBV28
CASSFTGAGGPHEQYF
TGTGCCAGCAGTTTCACGGGGGCGGGGGGGCCCCACGAGCAGTACTTC
>once|TRBJ2-1|TRBD1|TRBV5-1
CASSLGQDGEQFF
TGCGCCAGCAGCTTAGGACAGGACGGTGAGCAGTTCTTC
>NA|TRBJ1-6|TRBD1|TRBV6-5
CATRGQANSPLHF
TGTGCCACCAGGGGGCAGGCGAATTCACCCCTCCACTTT
>NA|TRBJ1-4|TRBD1|TRBV11-2
CASSLVGTEYEKLFF
TGTGCCAGCAGCTTAGTGGGGACAGAATATGAAAAACTGTTTTTT
>NA|TRBJ2-3|NA|TRBV7-3
CASSLTVGDTQYF
TGTGCCAGCAGCTTAACCGTCGGGGATACGCAGTATTTT
>NA|TRBJ1-4|TRBD1|TRBV30
CAWSQQGAREKLFF
TGTGCCTGGAGTCAACAGGGGGCGCGTGAAAAACTGTTTTTT
>NA|TRBJ2-3|TRBD1|TRBV24-1
CATSDARGRGTDTQYF
TGTGCCACCAGTGACGCCAGGGGGCGAGGCACAGATACGCAGTATTTT
>NA|TRBJ1-2|NA|TRBV5-4
CASSPGNYGYTF
TGTGCCAGCAGCCCAGGAAACTATGGCTACACCTTC
>NA|TRBJ2-3|NA|TRBV9
CASSRLQGAFTDTQYF
TGTGCCAGCAGCAGATTACAGGGAGCCTTCACAGATACGCAGTATTTT
>NA|TRBJ2-3|NA|TRBV3-1/TRBV3-2
CASSQNSRATTDTQYF
TGTGCCAGCAGCCAAAACAGCAGGGCCACTACAGATACGCAGTATTTT
>NA|TRBJ2-7|TRBD1|TRBV19
CASSPRTGHYEQYF
TGTGCCAGTAGTCCCAGGACAGGGCACTACGAGCAGTACTTC
>few|TRBJ1-3|NA|TRBV7-3
CASSLDSSGNTIYF
TGTGCCAGCAGCTTAGACAGCTCTGGAAACACCATATATTTT
>once|TRBJ2-5|TRBD2|TRBV7-9
CASSLFGGKETQYF
TGTGCCAGCAGCCTCTTCGGGGGGAAAGAGACCCAGTACTTC
>NA|TRBJ1-2|NA|TRBV28
CASSRAGELFSYTF
TGTGCCAGCAGTCGGGCAGGGGAACTATTTAGCTACACCTTC
>NA|TRBJ2-4|NA|TRBV5-1
CASSLVGGSSSTSGKNIQYF
TGCGCCAGCAGCTTGGTTGGGGGGAGTAGTAGCACTTCTGGCAAAAACATTCAGTACTTC
>NA|TRBJ2-5|TRBD1|TRBV5-4
CASSYGGRDRPTRAQYF
TGTGCCAGCAGCTATGGGGGCCGGGACAGGCCTACCCGGGCCCAGTACTTC
>NA|TRBJ2-3|TRBD2|TRBV30
CAWSLGTTSGRTDTQYF
TGTGCCTGGAGTTTAGGAACGACTAGCGGCCGCACAGATACGCAGTATTTT
>NA|TRBJ2-1|NA|TRBV27
CASSVTVYNEQFF
TGTGCCAGCAGTGTGACAGTTTACAATGAGCAGTTCTTC
>NA|TRBJ2-1|NA|TRBV10-2
CASRRGRDGGATDEQFF
TGCGCCAGCAGGAGGGGGCGTGACGGGGGGGCGACGGATGAGCAGTTCTTC
>NA|TRBJ2-2|TRBD1|TRBV5-6
CASSSSGTGGNTGELFF
TGTGCCAGCAGCTCGTCCGGGACAGGGGGAAACACCGGGGAGCTGTTTTTT
>NA|TRBJ2-7|NA|TRBV2
CASKRGYRFDDEQYF
TGTGCCAGCAAAAGGGGGTACCGGTTTGACGACGAGCAGTACTTC
>NA|TRBJ2-5|NA|TRBV5-4
CASTSQGETQYF
TGTGCCAGCACCTCCCAGGGGGAGACCCAGTACTTC
>few|TRBJ1-6|NA|TRBV28
CASSLSAGFSPLHF
TGTGCCAGCAGTTTAAGCGCGGGTTTTTCACCCCTCCACTTT
>NA|TRBJ1-6|NA|TRBV5-1
CASSLDGAGNSPLHF
TGCGCCAGCAGCTTGGATGGGGCCGGGAATTCACCCCTCCACTTT
>NA|TRBJ1-4|NA|TRBV2
CASTPRGVGEKLFF
TGTGCCAGCACCCCGCGGGGAGTGGGTGAAAAACTGTTTTTT
>NA|TRBJ1-2|TRBD1|TRBV5-1
CASSVQGDNYGYTF
TGCGCCAGCAGCGTACAGGGGGATAACTATGGCTACACCTTC
>NA|TRBJ1-5|NA|TRBV28
CASSFGQGSQPQHF
TGTGCCAGCAGTTTTGGGCAGGGGAGTCAGCCCCAGCATTTT
>NA|TRBJ2-3|TRBD2|TRBV5-1
CASSLGLLAGSTDTQYF
TGCGCCAGCAGCTTGGGCCTACTAGCGGGGAGCACAGATACGCAGTATTTT
>few|TRBJ2-7|NA|TRBV6-6
CASSYGQGSPYEQYF
TGTGCCAGCAGTTACGGGCAGGGGTCCCCCTACGAGCAGTACTTC
>NA|TRBJ1-5|TRBD1|TRBV28
CASSETGTNQPQHF
TGTGCCAGCAGTGAGACAGGGACCAATCAGCCCCAGCATTTT
>NA|TRBJ2-1|TRBD1|TRBV7-3
CASSRNMATTGDEQFF
TGTGCCAGCAGTAGAAATATGGCGACTACAGGGGACGAGCAGTTCTTC
>once|TRBJ1-5|NA|TRBV12-3/TRBV12-4
CASRYSNQPQHF
TGTGCCAGCAGGTATAGCAATCAGCCCCAGCATTTT
>NA|TRBJ2-7|TRBD2|TRBV15
CATSRGLAGSYEQYF
TGTGCCACCAGCAGAGGGTTAGCGGGGTCCTACGAGCAGTACTTC
>NA|TRBJ2-3|TRBD2|TRBV19
CASSRILAGALGKMSTQYF
TGTGCCAGTAGCAGAATACTAGCGGGGGCCCTCGGGAAGATGAGTACGCAGTATTTT
>NA|TRBJ2-5|NA|TRBV4-2
CASSRRVEGQETQYF
TGTGCCAGCAGCCGACGGGTGGAGGGCCAAGAGACCCAGTACTTC
>NA|TRBJ2-7|NA|TRBV5-4
CASSLAEGLSYEQYF
TGTGCCAGCAGCTTGGCCGAGGGACTCTCCTACGAGCAGTACTTC
>NA|TRBJ1-2|TRBD1|TRBV5-1
CASSLDRAEGYTF
TGCGCCAGCAGCTTAGACAGGGCCGAAGGCTACACCTTC
>NA|TRBJ1-1|NA|TRBV7-9
CASSLIRHPLKVDTEAFF
TGTGCCAGCAGCTTAATCAGGCACCCCCTGAAGGTGGACACTGAAGCTTTCTTT
>NA|TRBJ2-1|NA|TRBV11-2
CASSSDPGGAGEQFF
TGTGCCAGCAGCTCCGACCCCGGAGGAGCAGGTGAGCAGTTCTTC
>NA|TRBJ1-2|TRBD1|TRBV2
CASSEFGQGSSDYGYTF
TGTGCCAGCAGTGAATTTGGACAGGGAAGTAGTGACTATGGCTACACCTTC
>once|TRBJ1-2|TRBD1|TRBV12-3/TRBV12-4
CASSQGDYGYTF
TGTGCCAGCAGCCAGGGGGACTATGGCTACACCTTC
>NA|TRBJ2-1|TRBD1|TRBV19
CASTRTGISGEQFF
TGTGCCAGTACCCGGACAGGGATTAGTGGTGAGCAGTTCTTC
>NA|TRBJ2-3|NA|TRBV5-5
CASSPRDTQYF
TGTGCCAGCAGTCCTCGGGATACGCAGTATTTT
>NA|TRBJ1-4|NA|TRBV9
CASSVGGTSTNEKLFF
TGTGCCAGCAGCGTAGGAGGGACTTCAACTAATGAAAAACTGTTTTTT
>NA|TRBJ2-5|TRBD1|TRBV19
CASSSDRGAETQYF
TGTGCCAGTAGTTCTGACAGGGGAGCAGAGACCCAGTACTTC
>NA|TRBJ2-7|NA|TRBV10-3
CAIGRDPSGEQYF
TGTGCCATCGGGCGGGACCCTTCGGGCGAGCAGTACTTC
>NA|TRBJ2-3|NA|TRBV30
CAWRGAGAFDTQYF
TGTGCCTGGAGAGGTGCGGGGGCGTTCGATACGCAGTATTTT
>once|TRBJ1-2|TRBD1|TRBV4-2
CASSPSGTGVDGYTF
TGTGCCAGCAGCCCGTCAGGGACAGGGGTGGATGGCTACACCTTC
>NA|TRBJ1-5|NA|TRBV19
CASSMTTGIGQPQHF
TGTGCCAGTAGTATGACTACAGGGATCGGTCAGCCCCAGCATTTT
>NA|TRBJ2-7|NA|TRBV5-7
CASSFYRALSYEQYF
TGTGCCAGCAGCTTCTACAGGGCACTCTCCTACGAGCAGTACTTC
>once|TRBJ2-3|TRBD2|TRBV29-1
CSVLAGGTDTQYF
TGCAGCGTCCTAGCGGGGGGGACAGATACGCAGTATTTT
>NA|TRBJ1-4|TRBD1|TRBV7-9
CASSRGQEIEKLFF
TGTGCCAGCAGCCGGGGACAGGAGATTGAAAAACTGTTTTTT
>NA|TRBJ1-2|NA|TRBV3-1/TRBV3-2
CASSSGQIYGYTF
TGTGCCAGCAGTTCCGGACAGATCTATGGCTACACCTTC
>NA|TRBJ1-2|TRBD1|TRBV7-3
CASSFYLLPGQGSFYGYTF
TGTGCCAGCAGCTTCTACCTCCTTCCGGGACAGGGAAGTTTCTATGGCTACACCTTC
>NA|TRBJ1-6|TRBD1|TRBV7-9
CASSFGTAHNSPLHF
TGTGCCAGCAGCTTCGGGACAGCCCATAATTCACCCCTCCACTTT
>NA|TRBJ1-2|TRBD1|TRBV5-1
CASGTGDYGYTF
TGCGCCAGCGGGACAGGAGACTATGGCTACACCTTC
>NA|TRBJ1-1|NA|TRBV19
CATSHRESNTEAFF
TGTGCCACCTCCCATAGGGAGTCGAACACTGAAGCTTTCTTT
>NA|TRBJ2-1|TRBD1|TRBV5-4
CASSADRGPYNEQFF
TGTGCCAGCAGCGCCGACAGGGGGCCCTACAATGAGCAGTTCTTC
>few|TRBJ1-6|NA|TRBV2
CASSSPQTGGLYVSPLHF
TGTGCCAGCAGCTCCCCCCAGACGGGCGGGCTATATGTTTCACCCCTCCACTTT
>NA|TRBJ1-3|TRBD1|TRBV9
CASSGTDRGNTIYF
TGTGCCAGCAGCGGAACGGACAGGGGAAACACCATATATTTT